This T cell receptor (beta chain) was sequenced during a study of T cell responses to AZD1222 COVID-19 vaccine. Study conclusions and caveats: Repertoire sampling was restricted to post-peak T cell response timepoints.

A note on this clone: The antigen remains undetermined.

The protocol was immunoSEQ multiplex PCR, while the TCRdb copy is restricted to in-frame clones and leaves out a portion. The sample has about 140,000 clones; approximately 90% are singletons. The CDR3 consists of 16 residues. The V gene's germline CDR1 is SGHVS and CDR2 FQNEAQ. After removal of 5 bases from V and 4 bases from J, the junction contained 9 bases not matched to a gene. The chain carries TRBV7-8 and TRBJ1-5; 9 bases are shared with TRBD1. This TCR was recovered from an adult in good health. The source material was peripheral blood, sampled on day 0 of AZD1222 vaccination. CDR3 sequence: CASSATGGVSNQPQHF. The CDR3 DNA reads TGTGCCAGCAGCGCAACAGGGGGCGTCTCGAATCAGCCCCAGCATTTT.